This TCR beta chain is from a study of cytomegalovirus exposure and HLA in healthy donors. Primers: 60 Vbeta forward and 13 Jbeta reverse. Sequenced by immunoSEQ multiplex PCR; TCRdb stores in-frame clones only, minus some. The sample data list 160,000 or so clones. Points on this clone: The antigen remains undetermined.

Germline CDR1 and CDR2: SNHLY and FYNNEI. The CDR3 is 11 amino acids. Whole-study results and caveats: In a later analysis, at a false discovery rate of 0.05, 15,000 to 20,000 TCR beta sequences were associated with HLA alleles. Data from an earlier analysis indicated that most TCR beta V segments were productive either about 87% or about 30% of the time. In a later analysis, HLA-C alleles had the fewest associated TCRs, DRB1 alleles the most.

The chain recombines TRBV2 with TRBJ2-5; D unclear. The J call is in doubt because the DNA end fits TRBJ2-7 better. Sequencing was done on a sample of PBMCs. The TCR was taken from a man under 40 in good health and CMV-seronegative. In nucleotides, the CDR3 is TGTGCCAGCAGTGTAAACGTCGAGCAGTACTTC. Translation: CASSVNVEQYF.